This is a list of T cell receptor beta chains from one sample in a study of shared clonotypes between healthy human individuals. Measured with immunoSEQ multiplex PCR; TCRdb has only the in-frame clones, and not every one. Among 1.5 million to 2.5 million clones, about 95% were seen once, and the ten largest hold 0.9% to 1.5%. The sequenced sample was naive CD8+ T cells sorted from blood. These receptors were obtained from a man in his late teens or twenties in good health. Both conserved end residues are part of each CDR3. D genes are given only for firm matches. Only some rows state a clone size, as once, few, many or a class for expanded clones.

cdr3_aa,cdr3_nt,j_call,d_call,v_call,clone_size
CASSLGRSYEQYF,TGTGCCAGCAGTCTCGGACGCTCCTACGAGCAGTACTTC,TRBJ2-7,NA,TRBV27,NA
CASSLGTSRGEKLFF,TGTGCCAGCAGTTTAGGGACCTCAAGAGGAGAAAAACTGTTTTTT,TRBJ1-4,NA,TRBV28,NA
CASSFGDGLNTEAFF,TGTGCCAGCAGCTTCGGGGACGGATTGAACACTGAAGCTTTCTTT,TRBJ1-1,NA,TRBV7-6,NA
CASRPWSGGAGDTQYF,TGTGCCAGCAGGCCCTGGAGCGGGGGGGCTGGAGATACGCAGTATTTT,TRBJ2-3,TRBD2,TRBV27,NA
CASSLTGGLAGELFF,TGTGCCAGCAGCTTAACTGGGGGACTAGCCGGGGAGCTGTTTTTT,TRBJ2-2,TRBD2,TRBV7-3,NA
CASSFGVSTPTDTQYF,TGTGCCAGCAGTTTCGGGGTCTCAACCCCCACAGATACGCAGTATTTT,TRBJ2-3,NA,TRBV28,NA
CATAASEYNEQFF,TGTGCCACCGCAGCCAGTGAGTACAATGAGCAGTTCTTC,TRBJ2-1,NA,TRBV9,NA
CASSFSALSADTQYF,TGTGCCAGCAGTTTTTCTGCCTTATCGGCAGATACGCAGTATTTT,TRBJ2-3,NA,TRBV28,NA
CASSVSFWGEGEKLFF,TGTGCCAGCAGCGTATCCTTTTGGGGAGAGGGAGAAAAACTGTTTTTT,TRBJ1-4,NA,TRBV7-9,NA
CASSLEVSLGEQYF,TGTGCCAGCAGCTTAGAGGTCTCTCTGGGGGAGCAGTACTTC,TRBJ2-7,NA,TRBV7-6,NA
CASSEWVAELSYEQYF,TGCGCCAGCAGTGAGTGGGTAGCGGAGTTGTCCTACGAGCAGTACTTC,TRBJ2-7,NA,TRBV10-2,NA
CASSLQAGDLSSGANVLTF,TGTGCCAGCAGCTTGCAAGCGGGGGACCTCAGCTCTGGGGCCAACGTCCTGACTTTC,TRBJ2-6,TRBD2,TRBV5-6,few
CASSSPLTGAIYNEQFF,TGTGCCAGCAGCTCCCCCCTGACGGGAGCGATCTACAATGAGCAGTTCTTC,TRBJ2-1,NA,TRBV2,once
CASSTAPYNEQFF,TGTGCCAGTAGTACGGCACCCTACAATGAGCAGTTCTTC,TRBJ2-1,NA,TRBV19,NA
CASSLGGLGQFF,TGTGCCAGCAGCTTAGGGGGGCTAGGGCAGTTCTTC,TRBJ2-1,NA,TRBV7-2,NA
CASSFGTGGYEQYF,TGTGCCAGCAGTTTCGGGACAGGGGGCTACGAGCAGTACTTC,TRBJ2-7,TRBD1,TRBV27,NA
CSGRDTYNEQFF,TGCAGCGGGCGGGATACCTACAATGAGCAGTTCTTC,TRBJ2-1,NA,TRBV29-1,NA
CATSPGTGIGNEQFF,TGTGCCACCAGCCCCGGGACAGGGATTGGTAATGAGCAGTTCTTC,TRBJ2-1,TRBD1,TRBV15,NA
CASSQRLGTEGYTF,TGCGCCAGCAGCCAGCGACTCGGGACTGAGGGCTACACCTTC,TRBJ1-2,NA,TRBV4-1,NA
CASSLGAQGVSFSYEQYF,TGTGCCAGCAGCTTAGGGGCACAGGGGGTCAGCTTCTCCTACGAGCAGTACTTC,TRBJ2-7,TRBD1,TRBV7-6,NA
CASSSTASTDTQYF,TGTGCCAGCAGTTCAACGGCTAGCACAGATACGCAGTATTTT,TRBJ2-3,NA,TRBV27,NA
CASSTGQTNTEAFF,TGTGCCAGCAGCACGGGACAGACGAACACTGAAGCTTTCTTT,TRBJ1-1,TRBD1,TRBV7-9,NA
CASSFSNSPLHF,TGTGCCAGCAGCTTCTCGAATTCACCCCTCCACTTT,TRBJ1-6,NA,TRBV9,NA
CASSRYLQGLDTEAFF,TGTGCCAGCAGTCGATACCTACAGGGGTTGGACACTGAAGCTTTCTTT,TRBJ1-1,TRBD1,TRBV28,NA
CASSPRQGSYEQYF,TGTGCCAGTAGTCCTCGACAGGGCTCCTACGAGCAGTACTTC,TRBJ2-7,TRBD1,TRBV19,NA
CSAGTALYEQYF,TGCAGCGCCGGGACAGCTCTCTACGAGCAGTACTTC,TRBJ2-7,TRBD1,TRBV29-1,NA
CASSQTGPDRGPLNTEAFF,TGCGCCAGCAGTCAAACGGGACCCGACAGGGGCCCACTGAACACTGAAGCTTTCTTT,TRBJ1-1,TRBD1,TRBV23-1,NA
CASSKEGDYFYEQYF,TGTGCCAGCAGTAAGGAGGGGGACTACTTCTACGAGCAGTACTTC,TRBJ2-7,NA,TRBV9,NA
CASSYWAGGNTEAFF,TGTGCCAGCAGTTACTGGGCAGGGGGGAACACTGAAGCTTTCTTT,TRBJ1-1,TRBD1,TRBV6-5,NA
CASSIDKNTEAFF,TGTGCCAGTAGTATAGACAAGAACACTGAAGCTTTCTTT,TRBJ1-1,NA,TRBV19,NA
CASSLWALAGHTDTQYF,TGTGCCAGCAGCTTATGGGCCCTAGCGGGCCACACAGATACGCAGTATTTT,TRBJ2-3,TRBD2,TRBV7-6,NA